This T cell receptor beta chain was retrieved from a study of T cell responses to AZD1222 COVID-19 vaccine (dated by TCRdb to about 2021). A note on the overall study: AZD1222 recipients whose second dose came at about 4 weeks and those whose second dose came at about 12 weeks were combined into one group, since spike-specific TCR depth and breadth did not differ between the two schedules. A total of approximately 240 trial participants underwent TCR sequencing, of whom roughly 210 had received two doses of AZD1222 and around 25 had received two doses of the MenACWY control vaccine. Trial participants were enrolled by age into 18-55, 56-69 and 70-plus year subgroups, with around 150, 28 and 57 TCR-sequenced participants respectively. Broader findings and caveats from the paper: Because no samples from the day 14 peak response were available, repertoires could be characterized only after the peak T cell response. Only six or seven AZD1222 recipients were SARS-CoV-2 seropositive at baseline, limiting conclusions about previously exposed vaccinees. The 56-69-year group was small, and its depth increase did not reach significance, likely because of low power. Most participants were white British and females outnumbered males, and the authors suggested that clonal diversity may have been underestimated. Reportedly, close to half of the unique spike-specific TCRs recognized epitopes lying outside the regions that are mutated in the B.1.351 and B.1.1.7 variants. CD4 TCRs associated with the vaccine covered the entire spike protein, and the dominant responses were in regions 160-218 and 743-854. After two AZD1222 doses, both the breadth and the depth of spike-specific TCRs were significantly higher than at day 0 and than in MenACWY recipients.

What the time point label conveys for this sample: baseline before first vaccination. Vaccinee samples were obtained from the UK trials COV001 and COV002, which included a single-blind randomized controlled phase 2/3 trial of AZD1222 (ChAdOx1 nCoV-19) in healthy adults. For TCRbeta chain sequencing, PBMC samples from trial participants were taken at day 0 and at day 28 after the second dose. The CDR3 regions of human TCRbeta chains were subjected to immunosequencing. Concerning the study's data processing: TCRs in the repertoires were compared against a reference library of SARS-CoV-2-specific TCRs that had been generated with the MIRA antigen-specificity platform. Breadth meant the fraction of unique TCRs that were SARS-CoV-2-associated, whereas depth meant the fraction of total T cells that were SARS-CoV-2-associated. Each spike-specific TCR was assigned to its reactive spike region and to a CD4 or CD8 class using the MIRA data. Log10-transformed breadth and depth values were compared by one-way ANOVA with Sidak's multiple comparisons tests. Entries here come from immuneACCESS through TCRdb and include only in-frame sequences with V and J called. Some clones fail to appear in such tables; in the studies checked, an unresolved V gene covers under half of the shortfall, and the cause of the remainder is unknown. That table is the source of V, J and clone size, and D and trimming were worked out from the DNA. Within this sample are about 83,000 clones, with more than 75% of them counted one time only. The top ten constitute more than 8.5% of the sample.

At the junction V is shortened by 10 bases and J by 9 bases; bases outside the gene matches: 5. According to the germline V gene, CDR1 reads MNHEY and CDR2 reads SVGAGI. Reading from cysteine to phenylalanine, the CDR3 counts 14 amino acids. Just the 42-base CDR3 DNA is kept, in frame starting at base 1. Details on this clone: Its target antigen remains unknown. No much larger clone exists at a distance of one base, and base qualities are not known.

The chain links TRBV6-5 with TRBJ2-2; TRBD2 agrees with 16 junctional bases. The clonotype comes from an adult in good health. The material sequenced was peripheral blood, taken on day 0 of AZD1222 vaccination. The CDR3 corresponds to CATSGLAGGRELFF. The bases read TGTGCCACCTCGGGACTAGCGGGAGGGAGGGAGCTGTTTTTT.